This is a list of T cell receptor beta chains from one sample in a study of cytomegalovirus exposure and HLA in healthy donors. TCRdb keeps only in-frame clones here, not all; method: immunoSEQ multiplex PCR. The sample lists some 240,000 clones, 92% occurring once. Sequences were obtained from PBMCs. These receptors all come from a girl aged 2 to 10 in good health and CMV-seronegative. CDR3s include the opening cysteine and the closing phenylalanine or tryptophan. A D gene is named only where the DNA matches it firmly. Expanded clones get a size class; other rows say once, few or many, or leave the size out.

cdr3_aa	cdr3_nt	d_call	j_call	v_call	clone_size
CASSVGVGGSTEAFF	TGTGCCAGCAGCGTGGGTGTGGGCGGGAGCACTGAAGCTTTCTTT	-	TRBJ1-1	TRBV9	-
CASSLVGQGKNIQYF	TGCGCCAGCAGCTTGGTGGGACAGGGGAAAAACATTCAGTACTTC	TRBD1	TRBJ2-4	TRBV5-1	-
CASGPSNYEQYF	TGTGCCAGTGGGCCTAGCAACTACGAGCAGTACTTC	-	TRBJ2-7	TRBV19	-
CASSWRGGQPQHF	TGCGCCAGCAGCTGGAGAGGGGGTCAGCCCCAGCATTTT	-	TRBJ1-5	TRBV5-1	-
CASSEVESGANVLTF	TGTGCCAGCAGTGAAGTAGAGTCTGGGGCCAACGTCCTGACTTTC	-	TRBJ2-6	TRBV6-1	-
CASTADSQEKLFF	TGTGCCAGCACTGCCGACAGTCAAGAAAAACTGTTTTTT	-	TRBJ1-4	TRBV6-5	-
CASSVAGGSFSYEQYF	TGTGCCAGTAGTGTGGCGGGAGGGTCCTTCTCCTACGAGCAGTACTTC	TRBD2	TRBJ2-7	TRBV19	-
CASSLRGQTYEQYF	TGTGCCAGCAGTCTCCGGGGACAGACCTACGAGCAGTACTTC	TRBD1	TRBJ2-7	TRBV28	-
CSARQDTQYF	TGCAGTGCTAGACAAGATACGCAGTATTTT	-	TRBJ2-3	TRBV20-1	-
CASSRNAGQMNTEAFF	TGTGCCAGCAGCCGAAATGCGGGACAGATGAACACTGAAGCTTTCTTT	TRBD1	TRBJ1-1	TRBV4-2	-
CASSKAQSRGLENTEAFF	TGTGCCAGCAGCAAAGCCCAGTCAAGGGGGCTGGAGAACACTGAAGCTTTCTTT	-	TRBJ1-1	TRBV21-1	-
CASSEGADRASRAFF	TGCGCCAGCAGTGAGGGGGCTGACAGGGCGTCGAGAGCTTTCTTT	TRBD1	TRBJ1-1	TRBV10-1	-
CASSISGNSPLHF	TGCGCCAGCAGTATATCAGGGAATTCACCCCTCCACTTT	-	TRBJ1-6	TRBV10-1	-
CASSFDRGYEQYF	TGTGCCAGCAGCTTCGACAGGGGCTACGAGCAGTACTTC	TRBD1	TRBJ2-7	TRBV9	-
CASSLASRSAKNIQYF	TGTGCCAGCAGCTTAGCGTCTCGGTCAGCCAAAAACATTCAGTACTTC	-	TRBJ2-4	TRBV7-8	-
CASSGRGRVYEQFF	TGTGCCAGCAGTGGCAGGGGGAGAGTTTACGAGCAGTTCTTC	TRBD1	TRBJ2-1	TRBV2	-
CASSRSGASPSYEQYF	TGTGCCAGCAGTCGCTCAGGGGCCTCCCCGTCCTACGAGCAGTACTTC	-	TRBJ2-7	TRBV27	-
CASSIGGGSDLTTEAFF	TGTGCCAGTAGTATAGGGGGGGGGTCGGATCTTACCACTGAAGCTTTCTTT	-	TRBJ1-1	TRBV19	-
CASSFSGSTGELFF	TGTGCCAGCAGCTTTAGCGGGAGTACCGGGGAGCTGTTTTTT	TRBD2	TRBJ2-2	TRBV7-8	-
CASSLAPLGETQYF	TGTGCCAGCAGCTTAGCGCCCCTAGGAGAGACCCAGTACTTC	-	TRBJ2-5	TRBV11-1	few
CSGLSVNYGYTF	TGCAGCGGTCTCAGCGTTAACTATGGCTACACCTTC	-	TRBJ1-2	TRBV29-1	once
CASSSTTGFYGYTF	TGTGCCAGCAGCTCGACGACAGGGTTCTATGGCTACACCTTC	TRBD1	TRBJ1-2	TRBV11-2	-
CASSVTRRDGNYGYTF	TGCGCCAGCAGCGTCACGAGGCGGGACGGTAACTATGGCTACACCTTC	-	TRBJ1-2	TRBV5-1	-
CAWRVQVYGYTF	TGTGCCTGGAGGGTCCAGGTGTATGGCTACACCTTC	-	TRBJ1-2	TRBV30	-
CAISEIGTGGASAHEQFF	TGTGCCATCAGTGAGATTGGGACAGGTGGGGCTAGCGCCCATGAGCAGTTCTTC	TRBD1	TRBJ2-1	TRBV10-3	once
CASSPGGTEAFF	TGTGCCAGCAGCCCCGGAGGCACTGAAGCTTTCTTT	-	TRBJ1-1	TRBV13	-
CASQDRGAHTSSGNTIYF	TGTGCCAGTCAGGACAGGGGGGCTCATACGAGCTCTGGAAACACCATATATTTT	TRBD1	TRBJ1-3	TRBV27	-
CASGIQGKDGYTF	TGTGCCAGTGGGATCCAGGGGAAGGATGGCTACACCTTC	-	TRBJ1-2	TRBV19	-
CASSLAFAGGASYEQYF	TGTGCCAGCAGCTTGGCGTTCGCAGGGGGCGCTTCATACGAGCAGTACTTC	TRBD1	TRBJ2-7	TRBV5-4	-
CARGKGLAGGSKSTDTQYF	TGTGCCAGGGGGAAAGGACTAGCGGGGGGCTCGAAGAGCACAGATACGCAGTATTTT	TRBD2	TRBJ2-3	TRBV11-3	-
CASSQDHTYYEQYF	TGCGCCAGCAGCCAAGATCACACGTACTACGAGCAGTACTTC	-	TRBJ2-7	TRBV4-1	-
CASSFQGTYEQYF	TGTGCCAGCAGTTTCCAGGGGACCTACGAGCAGTACTTC	-	TRBJ2-7	TRBV27	-
CAEDRANTGELFF	TGTGCCGAGGACAGGGCAAACACCGGGGAGCTGTTTTTT	TRBD1	TRBJ2-2	TRBV11-2	once
CASSARDRGNQPQHF	TGTGCCAGTAGTGCTCGTGACAGGGGGAATCAGCCCCAGCATTTT	TRBD1	TRBJ1-5	TRBV19	-
CASSGPGTGSGNTIYF	TGTGCCAGCAGCGGACCCGGGACAGGGTCTGGAAACACCATATATTTT	TRBD1	TRBJ1-3	TRBV9	-
CASSLDGISTIYF	TGTGCCAGCAGCTTAGACGGGATAAGCACCATATATTTT	-	TRBJ1-3	TRBV11-2	-
CASSPGQGRLDTIYF	TGTGCCAGCAGCCCCGGACAGGGTCGACTAGACACCATATATTTT	TRBD1	TRBJ1-3	TRBV5-4	-
CASSTGDSHGYTF	TGTGCCAGCAGTACAGGTGACAGCCATGGCTACACCTTC	-	TRBJ1-2	TRBV27	-
CASPRGTSGDGEETQYF	TGTGCCAGCCCCCGAGGGACTAGCGGGGACGGAGAAGAGACCCAGTACTTC	TRBD2	TRBJ2-5	TRBV27	-
CASSVEGTSYGYTF	TGTGCCAGCAGCGTAGAGGGGACAAGTTATGGCTACACCTTC	-	TRBJ1-2	TRBV9	-
CASSTPGGHSPLHF	TGTGCCAGCAGCACCCCAGGGGGACATTCACCCCTCCACTTT	TRBD1	TRBJ1-6	TRBV5-4	-
CASSPSGEETQYF	TGTGCCAGCAGCCCATCGGGGGAAGAGACCCAGTACTTC	-	TRBJ2-5	TRBV11-2	few
CASSGTGGFPDTQYF	TGTGCCAGCAGCGGGACAGGGGGCTTTCCAGATACGCAGTATTTT	TRBD1	TRBJ2-3	TRBV6-5	-
CASSGLAGGAETQYF	TGCGCCAGCAGCGGGCTAGCGGGAGGGGCAGAGACCCAGTACTTC	TRBD2	TRBJ2-5	TRBV5-1	-
CASSSGGLAGGLYYNEQFF	TGTGCCAGCAGCTCCGGGGGACTAGCGGGAGGTCTTTACTACAATGAGCAGTTCTTC	TRBD2	TRBJ2-1	TRBV7-8	-
CASSLRLVGYEQYF	TGTGCCAGTAGTTTAAGACTAGTCGGCTACGAGCAGTACTTC	-	TRBJ2-7	TRBV19	-
CASTYISSYNEQFF	TGTGCCAGCACCTATATAAGCTCCTACAATGAGCAGTTCTTC	-	TRBJ2-1	TRBV2	-
CAWSAPGSGSLDEQFF	TGTGCCTGGAGCGCACCAGGCAGCGGGAGTTTAGATGAGCAGTTCTTC	TRBD2	TRBJ2-1	TRBV30	-
CASSFYKTSGGYEQYF	TGTGCCAGCAGTTTTTACAAGACTAGCGGGGGGTACGAGCAGTACTTC	TRBD2	TRBJ2-7	TRBV27	-
CAILASTDTQYF	TGTGCTATCTTGGCCAGCACAGATACGCAGTATTTT	-	TRBJ2-3	TRBV6-4	-
CASSPPGGQRAEAFF	TGCGCCAGCAGCCCCCCTGGGGGCCAACGGGCTGAAGCTTTCTTT	-	TRBJ1-1	TRBV5-1	-
CASSDSGGGLTYTQYF	TGTGCCAGCAGTGATTCTGGCGGGGGGCTGACGTACACGCAGTATTTT	TRBD2	TRBJ2-3	TRBV25-1	-
CAWSVRARLVMTDTQYF	TGTGCCTGGAGTGTTAGAGCGCGACTAGTGATGACAGATACGCAGTATTTT	-	TRBJ2-3	TRBV30	-